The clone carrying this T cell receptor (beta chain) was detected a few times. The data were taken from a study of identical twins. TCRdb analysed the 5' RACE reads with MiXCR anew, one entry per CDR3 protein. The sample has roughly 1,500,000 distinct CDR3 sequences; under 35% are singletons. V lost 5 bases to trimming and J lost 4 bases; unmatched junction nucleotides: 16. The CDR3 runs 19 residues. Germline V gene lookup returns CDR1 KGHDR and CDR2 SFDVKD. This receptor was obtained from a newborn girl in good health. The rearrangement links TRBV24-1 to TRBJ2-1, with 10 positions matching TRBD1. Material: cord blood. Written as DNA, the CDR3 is TGTGCCACCAGTGGTCCATGGGGATCCGGGACAGGGGTTTACAATGAGCAGTTCTTC. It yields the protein CATSGPWGSGTGVYNEQFF.